This T cell receptor beta chain is drawn from a study of response to subunit inactivated influenza vaccine. This clonotype came up many times. Its antigen is not identified. TCRdb reanalysed the RT-PCR reads using MiXCR and keeps one entry per CDR3 protein. This table holds around 470,000 distinct CDR3 sequences, about 7.2% found once. General study points: The authors put forward the suggestion that each seasonal influenza vaccination may bring in only a limited number of new T cells.

Trimming left V 5 bases short and J 3 bases short, with 13 bases between. Germline CDR1 and CDR2: LGHNA and YNFKEQ. The CDR3 runs to 14 residues. Material: PBMCs from blood, obtained 23 months after vaccination. This clonotype was obtained from a man in his fifties or sixties who received an inactivated influenza vaccine. The chain joins TRBV4-2 to TRBJ1-1; D call uncertain. DNA of the CDR3: TGTGCCAGCAGCAAATTGAACGGAGACACTGAAGCTTTCTTT. It specifies CASSKLNGDTEAFF.